Shown below are 30 T cell receptor beta chains from a single sample sequenced in a study of resident and recirculating memory T cells in vitiligo. The data were produced by immunoSEQ multiplex PCR, yet TCRdb's version contains in-frame clones alone and is incomplete. The sample lists around 70,000 clones, 90% to 95% occurring once. The sample comprised blood. Receptors originate from a male donor with vitiligo.

The chain carries TRBV6-1 and TRBJ1-5, with D perhaps TRBD1 (5 bases). The CDR3 extends over 18 amino acids. CDR1 and CDR2 (germline): MNHNS, SASEGT. V lost 1 base to trimming and J lost 5 bases, with 21 bases between them. The CDR3 loop is CASSEVWGGDGGHQPQHF. CDR3 in DNA: TGTGCCAGCAGTGAAGTATGGGGGGGGGACGGTGGCCATCAGCCCCAGCATTTT.

The chain uses TRBV7-8 and TRBJ2-5, with TRBD2 matching 8 bases. Germline CDR1 and CDR2: SGHVS and FQNEAQ. The ends lost 1 base at V and 7 bases at J; junction bases unmatched: 11. The CDR3 sequence is 16 residues long. The DNA of the CDR3 is TGTGCCAGCAGCTTAGGGCTAGCGGGTGGTTTCGGGACCCAGTACTTC. This encodes CASSLGLAGGFGTQYF.

The gene calls are TRBV5-5 and TRBJ2-2; possible D gene TRBD1, 7 bases. CDR3 length equals 18 residues. CDR1 and CDR2 (germline): SGHKS, YYEKEE (reference sequence). V was cut by 6 bases and J by 0 bases, with 21 bases left in between. The DNA for the CDR3 is TGTGCCAGCACGGGGGACAGCCAATACGTACCGAACACCGGGGAGCTGTTTTTT. Translated: CASTGDSQYVPNTGELFF.

The gene calls are TRBV4-1 and TRBJ1-1; possibly TRBD1 for D (6 bases). Germline CDR1 reads MGHRA; CDR2 reads YSYEKL. The CDR3 runs 17 residues. V was pared by 5 bases and J by 0 bases, with 19 bases between. Here the CDR3 DNA reads TGCGCCAGCAGCTCCCCCCGGGACACTTGGTTGAACACTGAAGCTTTCTTT. It yields the protein CASSSPRDTWLNTEAFF.

Written as DNA, the CDR3 is TGTGCCAGCAGTCAGAGGACATCCCCAAATTTCAACACCGGGGAGCTGTTTTTT. It codes for CASSQRTSPNFNTGELFF. The chain employs TRBV7-3 and TRBJ2-2; D may be TRBD1 (5 bases). The germline V and J ends were trimmed by 6 bases and 2 bases, with 22 bases remaining between them. CDR3 size: 18 residues. Looked up from germline, CDR1 is SGHTA and CDR2 is FQGTGA.

V and J are TRBV7-9 and TRBJ1-5; tentative D call: TRBD1 (6 bases). CDR3 length equals 16 residues. V shed 2 bases and J shed 6 bases, with 17 bases lying between them. Germline V gene lookup returns CDR1 SEHNR and CDR2 FQNEAQ (reference sequence). The CDR3 nucleotides read TGTGCCAGCAGCTTATGGGCAGGGGAAGGGACTCAGCCCCAGCATTTT. It codes for CASSLWAGEGTQPQHF.

The rearrangement links TRBV7-9 to TRBJ2-3; D might be TRBD1 (5 bases). Germline-derived CDR1 and CDR2 are SEHNR and FQNEAQ (reference sequence). Trimming removed 3 bases at V and 2 bases at J, with 6 bases between. The CDR3 has 13 amino acids. In DNA, the CDR3 is TGTGCCAGCAGCTTTGGGGCCACAGATACGCAGTATTTT. It specifies CASSFGATDTQYF.

The V call is TRBV4-3, the J call TRBJ1-1; D is unresolved. Germline assignment: CDR1 LGHNA and CDR2 YSLEER. The V gene lost 4 bases and the J gene lost 7 bases, with 16 bases spanning the gap. This CDR3 is 14 amino acids long. The CDR3, as DNA: TGCGCCAGCAGCCGCCAAGATCGGTTGAGTGAAGCTTTCTTT. This gives the protein CASSRQDRLSEAFF.

The genes are TRBV10-1 and TRBJ2-2; 9 nucleotides align to TRBD1. Trimming removed 8 bases from V and 4 bases from J; junction bases left unmatched: 14. CDR1 and CDR2 (germline): WNHNN, SYGVQD (reference sequence). This CDR3 region has 17 residues. CDR3 DNA sequence: TGCGCCAGCTCGATGCCCAGGACAGGGGCTTGCACCGGGGAGCTGTTTTTT. It specifies CASSMPRTGACTGELFF.

This sequence joins TRBV2 and TRBJ2-3, with 9 bases lining up with TRBD2. Trimming took 6 bases from V and 7 from J; bases not matched to a gene: 11. The CDR3 has 15 amino acids. Looked up from germline, CDR1 is SNHLY and CDR2 is FYNNEI. In nucleotides, the CDR3 is TGTGCCAGCAGCTCCGCGGGGGGGCCCATAAATACGCAGTATTTT. Protein: CASSSAGGPINTQYF.

The V and J genes are TRBV27 and TRBJ2-7, with TRBD1 matching 11 bases. Germline V gene sequence: CDR1 MNHEY, CDR2 SMNVEV (reference sequence). The CDR3 extends over 15 amino acids. Unmatched junction bases numbered 8, after V lost 5 bases and J lost 5 bases. The CDR3, as DNA: TGTGCCAGCAGTCTCTGGACAGGGGGCTTGGACGAGCAGTACTTC. This codes for CASSLWTGGLDEQYF.

CDR3 bases: TGCGCCAGCAGTAAGACAGGGGTTGGCGAGCAGTACTTC. Protein: CASSKTGVGEQYF. The J gene is TRBJ2-7, the V gene TRBV5-1; 8 bases match TRBD1. This CDR3 contains 13 residues. Looked up from germline, CDR1 is SGHRS and CDR2 is YFSETQ. The junction had 7 bases not matched to a gene; V was cut back by 5 bases and J by 6 bases.

The chain's CDR3 is CASTQDLAGTIYF. The DNA for the CDR3 is TGTGCCAGCACTCAGGACCTGGCGGGCACCATATATTTT. The chain recombines TRBV14 with TRBJ1-3; no reliable D call. The V end lost 7 bases, the J end lost 9 bases, and 16 bases lay between the germline ends. Per germline, CDR1 SGHDN and CDR2 FVKESK. There are 13 residues in the CDR3.

The CDR3 region is CASSPGEGGTNSPLHF. The CDR3 nucleotides read TGTGCCAGCTCACCAGGTGAAGGGGGCACGAATTCACCCCTCCACTTT. The V and J genes are TRBV18 and TRBJ1-6; 7 bases are shared with TRBD1. Trimming took 2 bases from V and 7 from J; bases not matched to a gene: 8. The V gene's germline CDR1 is KGHSH and CDR2 LQKENI. This CDR3 has 16 amino acids.

The chain employs TRBV16 and TRBJ2-7; perhaps TRBD1 as D (6 bases). The CDR3 runs 17 residues. The V and J ends lost 1 base and 4 bases respectively, with 20 bases between them. The germline CDR1 and CDR2 sequences are KGHSY and FQNENV. The CDR3 region is CASSQFGTIRRDYEQYF. The CDR3 bases are TGTGCCAGCAGCCAATTCGGGACAATCAGAAGAGATTACGAGCAGTACTTC.

A single count supports this clone. This chain joins TRBV18 and TRBJ2-3, with 10 bases that match TRBD2. V was pared by 0 bases and J by 2 bases, with 8 bases of the junction left unmatched. The CDR3 spans 18 residues. Germline assignment: CDR1 KGHSH and CDR2 LQKENI. Here the CDR3 reads CASSPPLLAGDYTDTQYF. The CDR3 nucleotides read TGTGCCAGCTCACCACCGCTCCTAGCGGGGGACTACACAGATACGCAGTATTTT.

This clone was counted a single time. V usage is TRBV5-1 and J usage is TRBJ2-7; TRBD1 agrees at 8 bases. The J segment lost 0 bases and the V segment lost 6 bases, leaving 11 bases of the junction unmatched. There are 16 residues in the CDR3. CDR1 SGHRS and CDR2 YFSETQ come from the germline V gene. Here the CDR3 reads CASNQLITGGSYEQYF. CDR3 DNA sequence: TGCGCCAGCAACCAACTGATAACAGGGGGCTCCTACGAGCAGTACTTC.

V is TRBV28 and J is TRBJ2-7; 10 bases line up with TRBD1. After removal of 4 bases from V and 3 bases from J, the junction contained 6 bases not matched to a gene. Germline CDR1 reads MDHEN; CDR2 reads SYDVKM. There are 15 residues in the CDR3. CDR3 sequence: CASSSMTGGGYEQYF. The CDR3 coding sequence is TGTGCCAGCAGTTCCATGACAGGGGGCGGCTACGAGCAGTACTTC.

The chain is built from TRBV11-3 and TRBJ2-7; 8 nucleotides match TRBD1. CDR3 length: 14 residues. Germline CDR1 reads SGHNT; CDR2 reads YENEEA. V shed 0 bases, J shed 3 bases, and the junction held 1 base outside the gene matches. This CDR3 reads CASSLDTGGYEQYF. The CDR3, as DNA: TGTGCCAGCAGCTTAGATACAGGGGGCTACGAGCAGTACTTC.

V usage is TRBV7-8 and J usage is TRBJ2-4, with 11 positions matching TRBD2. The CDR3 sequence is 15 residues long. The V and J ends lost 5 bases and 4 bases, in that order; junction bases with no gene match: 4. The germline CDR1 and CDR2 sequences are SGHVS and FQNEAQ. The DNA for the CDR3 is TGTGCCAGCAGCCCGTTAGCGGGGGGGAAAAACATTCAGTACTTC. Translated: CASSPLAGGKNIQYF.

The chain uses TRBV7-2 and TRBJ1-2; 8 positions match TRBD1. The CDR3 extends over 15 amino acids. The V gene end was trimmed by 8 bases and the J gene end by 8 bases; junction bases not matched to a gene: 16. Germline V gene data show CDR1 as SGHTA and CDR2 as FQGNSA. CDR3 DNA sequence: TGTGCCAGCTCGAAAATCTCAGGGGGCTCAGGGGGCTACACCTTC. It codes for CASSKISGGSGGYTF. Complete variable domain (other parts from reference TRBV7-2 and TRBJ1-2): GAGVSQSPSNKVTEKGKDVELRCDPISGHTALYWYRQSLGQGLEFLIYFQGNSAPDKSGLPSDRFSAERTGGSVSTLTIQRTQQEDSAVYLCASSKISGGSGGYTFGSGTRLTVV.

In this sample, this clone turned up a few times. The CDR3 sequence: CASSGPGGGGSPLHF. Here the CDR3 DNA reads TGTGCCAGCAGTGGGCCCGGCGGGGGAGGGTCACCCCTCCACTTT. The genes are TRBV2 and TRBJ1-6; D might be TRBD1 (5 bases). Germline loops: CDR1 SNHLY, CDR2 FYNNEI. This CDR3 is 15 amino acids long. V was clipped by 4 bases and J by 10 bases, with 17 bases between them.

The chain joins TRBV5-4 to TRBJ1-1, with TRBD1 as a possible D gene (5 bases). Germline loops: CDR1 SGHNT, CDR2 YYREEE (reference sequence). V dropped 4 bases and J dropped 6 bases, with 10 bases sitting between them. This CDR3 comprises 12 residues. CDR3 in amino acids: CASSPGGAEAFF. The CDR3 DNA sequence: TGTGCCAGCAGCCCCGGGGGGGCTGAAGCTTTCTTT.

This chain links TRBV7-9 with TRBJ1-4; 9 bases align to TRBD1. The CDR3 covers 17 residues. Trimming at V came to 3 bases and at J to 7 bases, leaving 12 bases not matched to a gene. Germline CDR1 and CDR2: SEHNR and FQNEAQ (reference sequence). CDR3 in amino acids: CASSFTQLRDRAEKLFF. In DNA form, the CDR3 reads TGTGCCAGCAGCTTTACCCAACTCCGGGACAGGGCTGAAAAACTGTTTTTT.

This sequence joins TRBV7-9 and TRBJ1-1; D possibly corresponds to TRBD1 (5 bases). In germline, CDR1 is SEHNR, CDR2 FQNEAQ (reference sequence). Trimming removed 3 bases at V and 1 base at J, with 12 bases between. CDR3 length: 15 residues. Here the CDR3 DNA reads TGTGCCAGCAGCTTTTCCGGCGGGGGGAACACTGAAGCTTTCTTT. It translates to CASSFSGGGNTEAFF.

The rearrangement uses TRBV7-9 and TRBJ1-1; maybe TRBD1 (6 bases). V was cut by 5 bases and J by 8 bases, with 9 bases left in between. CDR1 is SEHNR and CDR2 is FQNEAQ in the germline V gene (reference sequence). The CDR3 is 11 residues long. The CDR3 loop reads CASSLDREAFF. The DNA for the CDR3 is TGTGCCAGCAGCCTGGACAGAGAAGCTTTCTTT. The entire variable domain, with the rest obtained from reference TRBV7-9 and TRBJ1-1, is as follows: DTGVSQNPRHKITKRGQNVTFRCDPISEHNRLYWYRQTLGQGPEFLTYFQNEAQLEKSRLLSDRFSAERPKGSFSTLEIQRTEQGDSAMYLCASSLDREAFFGQGTRLTVV.

This rearrangement joins TRBV11-2 to TRBJ1-1; 8 bases align to TRBD1. Trimming removed 5 bases from V and 6 bases from J; junction bases left unmatched: 8. Looked up from germline, CDR1 is SGHAT and CDR2 is FQNNGV. CDR3 length equals 14 residues. CDR3 in amino acids: CASSILDRGAEAFF. CDR3 nucleotide sequence: TGTGCCAGCAGCATCCTAGACAGGGGTGCTGAAGCTTTCTTT.

In its sample, this clone was seen a few times. This chain uses TRBV6-5 with TRBJ1-4, with 7 bases lining up with TRBD1. Per the germline V gene, CDR1 is MNHEY and CDR2 is SVGAGI. The CDR3 runs to 15 residues. Trimming took 6 bases from V and 0 from J; bases not matched to a gene: 4. The CDR3 protein is CASRAGTATNEKLFF. The CDR3 bases are TGTGCCAGCAGAGCCGGGACAGCAACTAATGAAAAACTGTTTTTT.

The rearrangement links TRBV7-9 to TRBJ2-3; D might be TRBD1 (5 bases). The V gene's germline CDR1 is SEHNR and CDR2 FQNEAQ (reference sequence). V was clipped by 3 bases and J by 0 bases, with 13 bases between them. This CDR3 contains 16 residues. CDR3 amino acids: CASSFLMTDSTDTQYF. The CDR3, as DNA: TGTGCCAGCAGCTTTCTCATGACAGATAGCACAGATACGCAGTATTTT.

The chain carries TRBV4-1 and TRBJ1-6; unclear D gene. The CDR3 runs to 16 residues. Germline V gene sequence: CDR1 MGHRA, CDR2 YSYEKL. V was clipped by 4 bases and J by 7 bases, with 17 bases between them. The CDR3, as DNA: TGCGCCAGCAGCCGTGGCACGGCAGGCCCAAATTCACCCCTCCACTTT. This gives the protein CASSRGTAGPNSPLHF.